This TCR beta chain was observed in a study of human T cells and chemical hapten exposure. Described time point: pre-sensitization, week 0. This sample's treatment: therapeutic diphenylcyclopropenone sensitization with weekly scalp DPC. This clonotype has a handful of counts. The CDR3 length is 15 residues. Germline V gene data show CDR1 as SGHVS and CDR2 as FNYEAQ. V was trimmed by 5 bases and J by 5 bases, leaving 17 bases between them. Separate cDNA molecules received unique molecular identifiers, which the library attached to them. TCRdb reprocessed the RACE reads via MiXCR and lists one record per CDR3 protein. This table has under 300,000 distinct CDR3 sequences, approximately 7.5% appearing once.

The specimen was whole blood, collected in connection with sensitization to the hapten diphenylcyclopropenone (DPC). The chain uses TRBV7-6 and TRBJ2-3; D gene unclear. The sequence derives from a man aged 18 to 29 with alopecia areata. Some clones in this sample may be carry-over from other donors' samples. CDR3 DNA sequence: TGTGCCAGCAGCCAACTCGACACTTGCAGAGATACGCAGTATTTT. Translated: CASSQLDTCRDTQYF.